This T cell receptor (beta chain) was obtained from a study of blood T cells in healthy people across ages. The second PCR ran roughly 7 to 12 cycles with a sample-barcoded 5' primer and J-beta primers. TCRdb re-analysed the 5' RACE reads in MiXCR, keeping a single row per CDR3 protein. The repertoire holds approximately 790,000 distinct CDR3 sequences, with 62% as singletons. In germline, CDR1 is DFQATT, CDR2 SNEGSKA (reference sequence). The CDR3 has 15 amino acids. The germline V and J ends were trimmed by 0 bases and 2 bases, with 11 bases remaining between them. The sample comprised blood. The clonotype originates from a man aged 25 to 45 in good health. The chain has TRBV20-1 and TRBJ2-1; D gene ambiguous. Here the CDR3 reads CSARDRAVPYNEQFF. The CDR3 DNA is TGCAGTGCTAGAGATCGGGCGGTCCCCTACAATGAGCAGTTCTTC.